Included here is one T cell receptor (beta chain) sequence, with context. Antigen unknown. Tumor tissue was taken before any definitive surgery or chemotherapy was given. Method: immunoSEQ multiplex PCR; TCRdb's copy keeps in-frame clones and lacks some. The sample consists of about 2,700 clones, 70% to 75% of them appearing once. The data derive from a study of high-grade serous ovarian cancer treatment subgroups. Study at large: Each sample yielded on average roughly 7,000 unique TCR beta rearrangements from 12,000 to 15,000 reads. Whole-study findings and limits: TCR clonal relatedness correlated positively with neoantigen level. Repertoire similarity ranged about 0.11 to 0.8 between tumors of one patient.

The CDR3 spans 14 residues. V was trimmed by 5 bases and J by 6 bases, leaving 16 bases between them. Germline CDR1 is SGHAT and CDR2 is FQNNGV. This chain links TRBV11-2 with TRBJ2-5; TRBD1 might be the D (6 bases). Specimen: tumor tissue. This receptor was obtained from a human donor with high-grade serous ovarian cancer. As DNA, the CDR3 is TGTGCCAGCAGCACAGGACAGACAAGACAGACCCAGTACTTC. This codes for CASSTGQTRQTQYF. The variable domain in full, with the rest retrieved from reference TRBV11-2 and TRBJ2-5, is EAGVAQSPRYKIIEKRQSVAFWCNPISGHATLYWYQQILGQGPKLLIQFQNNGVVDDSQLPKDRFSAERLKGVDSTLKIQPAKLEDSAVYLCASSTGQTRQTQYFGPGTRLLVL.